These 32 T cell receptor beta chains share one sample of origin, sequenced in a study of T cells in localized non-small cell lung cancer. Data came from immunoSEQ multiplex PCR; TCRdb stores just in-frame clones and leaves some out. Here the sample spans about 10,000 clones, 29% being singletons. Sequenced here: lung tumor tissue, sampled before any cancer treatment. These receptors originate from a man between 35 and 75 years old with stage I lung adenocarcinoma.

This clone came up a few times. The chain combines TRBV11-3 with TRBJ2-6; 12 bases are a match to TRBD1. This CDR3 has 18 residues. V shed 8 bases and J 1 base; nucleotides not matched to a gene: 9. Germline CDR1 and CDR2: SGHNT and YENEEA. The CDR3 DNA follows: TGTGCCAGCTTCCCTTGGGGACAGGGGGCGTCTGGGGCCAACGTCCTGACTTTC. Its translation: CASFPWGQGASGANVLTF.

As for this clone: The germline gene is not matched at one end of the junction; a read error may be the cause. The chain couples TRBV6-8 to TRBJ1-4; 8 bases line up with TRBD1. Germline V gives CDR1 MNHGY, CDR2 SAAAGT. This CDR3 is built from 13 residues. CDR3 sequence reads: CAISPGQDEKLFF. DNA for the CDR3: TGTGCCATCAGTCCGGGACAGGATGAAAAACTGTTTTTT.

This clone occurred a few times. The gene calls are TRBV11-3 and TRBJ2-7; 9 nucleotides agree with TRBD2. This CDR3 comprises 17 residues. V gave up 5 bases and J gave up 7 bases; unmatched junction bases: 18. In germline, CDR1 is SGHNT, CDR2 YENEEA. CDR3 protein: CASSQGGIAGASEEQYF. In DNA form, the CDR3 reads TGTGCCAGCAGCCAGGGGGGCATAGCGGGGGCGAGTGAGGAGCAGTACTTC. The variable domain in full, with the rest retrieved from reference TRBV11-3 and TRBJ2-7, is EAGVVQSPRYKIIEKKQPVAFWCNPISGHNTLYWYLQNLGQGPELLIRYENEEAVDDSQLPKDRFSAERLKGVDSTLKIQPAELGDSAVYLCASSQGGIAGASEEQYFGPGTRLTVT.

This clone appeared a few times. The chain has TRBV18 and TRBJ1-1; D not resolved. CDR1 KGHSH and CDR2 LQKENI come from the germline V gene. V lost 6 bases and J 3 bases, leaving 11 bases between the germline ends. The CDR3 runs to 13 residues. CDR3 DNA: TGTGCCAGCTCCTCTCGTGGGGACACTGAAGCTTTCTTT. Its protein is CASSSRGDTEAFF.

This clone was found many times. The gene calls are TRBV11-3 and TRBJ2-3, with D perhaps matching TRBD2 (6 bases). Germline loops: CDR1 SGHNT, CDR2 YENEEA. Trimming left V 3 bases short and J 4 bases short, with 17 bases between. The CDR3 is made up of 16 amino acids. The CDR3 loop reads CASSLEGGLGPDTQYF. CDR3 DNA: TGTGCCAGCAGCTTGGAGGGTGGATTGGGCCCAGATACGCAGTATTTT.

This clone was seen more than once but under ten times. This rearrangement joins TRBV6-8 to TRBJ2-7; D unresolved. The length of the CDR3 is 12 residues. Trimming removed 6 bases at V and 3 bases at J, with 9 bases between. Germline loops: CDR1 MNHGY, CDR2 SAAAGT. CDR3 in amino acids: CASRGEFYEQYF. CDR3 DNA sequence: TGTGCCAGCAGGGGCGAGTTCTACGAGCAGTACTTC.

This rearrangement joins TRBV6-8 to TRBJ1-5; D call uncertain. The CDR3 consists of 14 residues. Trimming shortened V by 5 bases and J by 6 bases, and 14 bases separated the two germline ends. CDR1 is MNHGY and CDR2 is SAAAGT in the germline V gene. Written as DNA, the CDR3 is TGTGCCAGCAGTGAGAACGGCGCAGGTCAGCCCCAGCATTTT. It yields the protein CASSENGAGQPQHF.

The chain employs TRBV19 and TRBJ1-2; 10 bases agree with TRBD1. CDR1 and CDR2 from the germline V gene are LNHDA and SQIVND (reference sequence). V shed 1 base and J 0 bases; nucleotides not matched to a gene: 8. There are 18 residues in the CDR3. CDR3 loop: CASSIASGTGAANYGYTF. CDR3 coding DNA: TGTGCCAGTAGTATAGCCTCCGGGACAGGGGCCGCTAACTATGGCTACACCTTC. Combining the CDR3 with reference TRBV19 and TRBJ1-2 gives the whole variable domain DGGITQSPKYLFRKEGQNVTLSCEQNLNHDAMYWYRQDPGQGLRLIYYSQIVNDFQKGDIAEGYSVSREKKESFPLTVTSAQKNPTAFYLCASSIASGTGAANYGYTFGSGTRLTVV.

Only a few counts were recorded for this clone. In DNA, the CDR3 is TGTGCCAGTAGTCCTGGACAGGGCGCGAATGAGCAGTTCTTC. Encoded protein: CASSPGQGANEQFF. This sequence joins TRBV19 and TRBJ2-1; 8 bases are a match to TRBD1. Germline V gene lookup returns CDR1 LNHDA and CDR2 SQIVND (reference sequence). Germline trimming cut 5 bases from V and 7 bases from J; bases unmatched to any gene: 7. The length of the CDR3 is 14 residues.

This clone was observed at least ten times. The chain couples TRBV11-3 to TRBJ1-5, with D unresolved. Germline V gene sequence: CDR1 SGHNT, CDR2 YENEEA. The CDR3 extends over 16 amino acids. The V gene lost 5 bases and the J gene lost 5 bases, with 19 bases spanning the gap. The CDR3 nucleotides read TGTGCCAGCAGCCTCTCACAGCGATATACATATCAGCCCCAGCATTTT. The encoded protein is CASSLSQRYTYQPQHF.

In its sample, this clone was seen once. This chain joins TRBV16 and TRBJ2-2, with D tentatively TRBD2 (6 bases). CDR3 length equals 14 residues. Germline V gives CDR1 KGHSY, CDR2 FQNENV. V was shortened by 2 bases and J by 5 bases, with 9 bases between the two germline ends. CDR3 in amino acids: CASSQAGGTGELFF. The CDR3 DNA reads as TGTGCCAGCAGCCAAGCCGGGGGTACCGGGGAGCTGTTTTTT.

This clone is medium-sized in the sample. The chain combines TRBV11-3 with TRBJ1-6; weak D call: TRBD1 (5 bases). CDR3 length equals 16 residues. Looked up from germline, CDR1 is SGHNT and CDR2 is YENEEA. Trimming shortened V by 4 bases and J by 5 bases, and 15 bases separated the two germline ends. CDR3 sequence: CASSWAGPRDNSPLHF. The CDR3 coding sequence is TGTGCCAGCAGCTGGGCGGGACCGCGAGATAATTCACCCCTCCACTTT.

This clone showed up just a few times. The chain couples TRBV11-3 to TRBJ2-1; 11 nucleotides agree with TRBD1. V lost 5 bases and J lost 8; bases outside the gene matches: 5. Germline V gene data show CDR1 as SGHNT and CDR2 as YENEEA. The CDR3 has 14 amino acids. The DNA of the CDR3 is TGTGCCAGCAGCCTAGGACAGGGGGCGTATGAGCAGTTCTTC. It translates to CASSLGQGAYEQFF. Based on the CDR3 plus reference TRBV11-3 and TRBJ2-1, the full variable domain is EAGVVQSPRYKIIEKKQPVAFWCNPISGHNTLYWYLQNLGQGPELLIRYENEEAVDDSQLPKDRFSAERLKGVDSTLKIQPAELGDSAVYLCASSLGQGAYEQFFGPGTRLTVL.

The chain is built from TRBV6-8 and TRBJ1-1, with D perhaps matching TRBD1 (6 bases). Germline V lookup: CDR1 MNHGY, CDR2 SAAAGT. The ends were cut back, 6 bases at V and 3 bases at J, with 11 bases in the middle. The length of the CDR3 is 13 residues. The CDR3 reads CASRNTGYTEAFF. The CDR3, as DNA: TGTGCCAGCAGGAACACAGGGTACACTGAAGCTTTCTTT.

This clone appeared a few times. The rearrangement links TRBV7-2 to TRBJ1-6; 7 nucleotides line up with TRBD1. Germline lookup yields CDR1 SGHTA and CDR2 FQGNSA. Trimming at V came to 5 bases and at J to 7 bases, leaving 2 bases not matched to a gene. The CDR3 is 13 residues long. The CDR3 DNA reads TGTGCCAGCAGCCCACAGGGGAATTCACCCCTCCACTTT. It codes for CASSPQGNSPLHF.

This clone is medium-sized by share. CDR3 coding DNA: TGTGCCAGCAAAAGGCTAGCGGGGGAAACCGGGGAGCTGTTTTTT. Amino acid sequence: CASKRLAGETGELFF. The V call is TRBV6-8, the J call TRBJ2-2; 10 nucleotides align to TRBD2. V was pared by 7 bases and J by 5 bases, with 7 bases of the junction left unmatched. This CDR3 is built from 15 residues. Germline CDR1 reads MNHGY; CDR2 reads SAAAGT.

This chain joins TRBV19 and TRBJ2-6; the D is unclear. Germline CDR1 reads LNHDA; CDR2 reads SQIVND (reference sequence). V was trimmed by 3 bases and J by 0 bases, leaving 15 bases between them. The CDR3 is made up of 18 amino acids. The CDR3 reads CASSMMAGPTSGANVLTF. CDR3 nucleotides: TGTGCCAGTAGTATGATGGCAGGACCAACCTCTGGGGCCAACGTCCTGACTTTC.

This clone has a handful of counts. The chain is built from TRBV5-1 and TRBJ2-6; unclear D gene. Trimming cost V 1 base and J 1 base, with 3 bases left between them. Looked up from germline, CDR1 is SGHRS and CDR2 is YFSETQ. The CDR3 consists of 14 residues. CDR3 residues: CASSLSSGANVLTF. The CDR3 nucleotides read TGCGCCAGCAGCTTGAGTTCTGGGGCCAACGTCCTGACTTTC.

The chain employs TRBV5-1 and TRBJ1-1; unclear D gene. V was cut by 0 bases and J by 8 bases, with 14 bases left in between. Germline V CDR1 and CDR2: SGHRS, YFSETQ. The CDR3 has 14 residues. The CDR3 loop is CASSLARRPWEAFF. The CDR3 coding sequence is TGCGCCAGCAGCTTGGCTCGACGCCCGTGGGAAGCTTTCTTT.

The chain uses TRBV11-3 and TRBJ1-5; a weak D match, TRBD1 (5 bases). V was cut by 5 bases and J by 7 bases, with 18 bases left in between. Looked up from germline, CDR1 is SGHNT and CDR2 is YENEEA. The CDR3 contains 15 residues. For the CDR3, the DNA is TGTGCCAGCAGCCAGACGGGGGTTGGTATGCAGCCCCAGCATTTT. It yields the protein CASSQTGVGMQPQHF.

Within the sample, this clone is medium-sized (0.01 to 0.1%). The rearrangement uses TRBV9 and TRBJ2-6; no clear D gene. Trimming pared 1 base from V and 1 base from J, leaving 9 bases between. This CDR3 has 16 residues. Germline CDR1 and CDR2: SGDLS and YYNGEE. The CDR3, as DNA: TGTGCCAGCAGCGTATCAGGTCGGTCTGGGGCCAACGTCCTGACTTTC. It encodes CASSVSGRSGANVLTF.

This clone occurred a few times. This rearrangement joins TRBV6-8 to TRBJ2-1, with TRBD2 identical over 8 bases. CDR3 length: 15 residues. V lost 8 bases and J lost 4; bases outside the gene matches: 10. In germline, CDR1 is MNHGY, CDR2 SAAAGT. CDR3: CASLLPSGLYNEQFF. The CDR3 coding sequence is TGTGCCAGCCTACTTCCTAGCGGGCTATACAATGAGCAGTTCTTC.

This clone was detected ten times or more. In DNA form, the CDR3 reads TGTGCCAGCCCCAGAGCACAGTCCGGCGGGGAGCTGTTTTTT. This encodes CASPRAQSGGELFF. The V call is TRBV11-3, the J call TRBJ2-2; no definite D call. V was clipped by 8 bases and J by 7 bases, with 17 bases between them. The CDR3 runs 14 residues. Germline values: CDR1 SGHNT, CDR2 YENEEA.

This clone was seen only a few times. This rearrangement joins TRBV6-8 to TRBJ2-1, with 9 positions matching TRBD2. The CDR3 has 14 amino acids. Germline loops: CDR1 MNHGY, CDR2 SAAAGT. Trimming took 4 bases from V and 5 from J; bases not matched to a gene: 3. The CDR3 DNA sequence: TGTGCCAGCAGTTTAGCGGGGGCGAACAATGAGCAGTTCTTC. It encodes CASSLAGANNEQFF.

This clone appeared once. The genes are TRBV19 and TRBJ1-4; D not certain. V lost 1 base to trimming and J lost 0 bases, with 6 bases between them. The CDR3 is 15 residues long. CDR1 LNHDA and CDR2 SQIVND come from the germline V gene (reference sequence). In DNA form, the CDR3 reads TGTGCCAGTAGTATAGGAGCATCAACTAATGAAAAACTGTTTTTT. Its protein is CASSIGASTNEKLFF.

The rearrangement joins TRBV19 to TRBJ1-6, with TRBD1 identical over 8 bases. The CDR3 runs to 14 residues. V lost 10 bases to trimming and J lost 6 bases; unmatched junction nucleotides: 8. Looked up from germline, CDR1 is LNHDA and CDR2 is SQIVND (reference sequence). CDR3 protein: CATQGQGSNSPLHF. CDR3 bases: TGTGCCACCCAAGGACAGGGAAGTAATTCACCCCTCCACTTT.

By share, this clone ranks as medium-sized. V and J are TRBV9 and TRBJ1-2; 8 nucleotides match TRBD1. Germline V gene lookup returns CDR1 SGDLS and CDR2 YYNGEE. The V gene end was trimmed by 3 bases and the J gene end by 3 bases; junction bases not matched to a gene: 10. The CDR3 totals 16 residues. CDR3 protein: CASSEPIQGADYGYTF. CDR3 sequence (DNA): TGTGCCAGCAGCGAGCCAATTCAGGGGGCGGACTATGGCTACACCTTC.

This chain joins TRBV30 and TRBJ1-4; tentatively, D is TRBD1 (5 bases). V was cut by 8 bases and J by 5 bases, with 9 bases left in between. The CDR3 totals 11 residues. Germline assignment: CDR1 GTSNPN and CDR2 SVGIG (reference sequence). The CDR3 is CARGRNEKLFF. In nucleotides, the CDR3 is TGTGCCCGGGGCCGGAATGAAAAACTGTTTTTT. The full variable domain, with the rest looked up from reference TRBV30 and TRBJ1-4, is SQTIHQWPATLVQPVGSPLSLECTVEGTSNPNLYWYRQAAGRGLQLLFYSVGIGQISSEVPQNLSASRPQDRQFILSSKKLLLSDSGFYLCARGRNEKLFFGSGTQLSVL.

CDR3 nucleotides: TGTGCCAGCGCAGGGCCGAATTCAGATACGCAGTATTTT. This sequence encodes CASAGPNSDTQYF. The chain links TRBV19 to TRBJ2-3; tentative D call: TRBD1 (5 bases). CDR1 LNHDA and CDR2 SQIVND come from the germline V gene (reference sequence). The V and J ends lost 9 bases and 4 bases respectively, with 14 bases between them. The CDR3 spans 13 residues.

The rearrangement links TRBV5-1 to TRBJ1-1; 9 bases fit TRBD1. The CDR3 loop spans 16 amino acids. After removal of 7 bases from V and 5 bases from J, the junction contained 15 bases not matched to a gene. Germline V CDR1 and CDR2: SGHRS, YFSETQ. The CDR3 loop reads CASSPRDRARGTEAFF. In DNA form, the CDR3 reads TGCGCCAGCTCACCCCGGGACAGGGCTAGGGGTACTGAAGCTTTCTTT.

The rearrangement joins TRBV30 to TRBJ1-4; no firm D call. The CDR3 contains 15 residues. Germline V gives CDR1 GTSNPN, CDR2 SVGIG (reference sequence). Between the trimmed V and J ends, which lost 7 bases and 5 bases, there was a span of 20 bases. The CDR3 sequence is CALNPAGNINEKLFF. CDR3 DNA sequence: TGTGCCTTGAACCCCGCGGGGAACATCAATGAAAAACTGTTTTTT.

For the CDR3, the DNA is TGTGCCAGCAGCCCTAGCGGGGTTTCTCAAGAGACCCAGTACTTC. Protein: CASSPSGVSQETQYF. The chain recombines TRBV11-3 with TRBJ2-5; 9 positions match TRBD2. Germline V gene lookup returns CDR1 SGHNT and CDR2 YENEEA. V shed 5 bases, J shed 2 bases, and the junction held 6 bases outside the gene matches. This CDR3 comprises 15 residues.